Listed below are T cell receptor beta chains from one sample, sequenced in a study of T cells in localized non-small cell lung cancer. This table comes from immunoSEQ multiplex PCR, and its TCRdb copy is limited to in-frame clones, with some not included. The repertoire holds under 150,000 clones, with more than 80% as singletons. Sample: peripheral blood, taken before any cancer treatment. Receptor source: a female donor over 55 with stage I lung adenocarcinoma. CDR3s include the opening cysteine and the closing phenylalanine or tryptophan. D genes are given only for firm matches. The size entry is marked missing in some rows and otherwise reads once, few, many or a size class.

clone_size d_call j_call v_call cdr3_aa cdr3_nt
. . TRBJ2-5 TRBV19 CASDRGSGGETQYF TGTGCCAGTGACCGGGGGAGCGGAGGGGAGACCCAGTACTTC
. . TRBJ2-3 TRBV9 CASSVGPHYTDTQYF TGTGCCAGCAGCGTAGGACCTCATTACACAGATACGCAGTATTTT
. . TRBJ1-6 TRBV2 CASRYRDQESPLHF TGTGCCAGCAGGTACAGGGACCAAGAGTCACCCCTCCACTTT
. TRBD2 TRBJ2-1 TRBV18 CASSPALAAYNEQFF TGTGCCAGCTCACCAGCACTAGCGGCCTACAATGAGCAGTTCTTC
. . TRBJ2-6 TRBV10-2 CASAGAPGANVLTF TGCGCCAGCGCAGGGGCACCTGGGGCCAACGTCCTGACTTTC
. TRBD2 TRBJ2-2 TRBV25-1 CASSEYSGRAVSGELFF TGTGCCAGCAGTGAATATAGCGGGAGGGCCGTTAGCGGGGAGCTGTTTTTT
. . TRBJ2-1 TRBV14 CASSHLGTRGYNEQFF TGTGCCAGCAGCCATCTTGGCACGCGTGGCTACAATGAGCAGTTCTTC
once . TRBJ2-7 TRBV21-1 CASSKRLPQDRGAYEQYF TGTGCCAGCAGCAAAAGGTTGCCCCAGGACAGGGGTGCCTACGAGCAGTACTTC
. . TRBJ2-7 TRBV28 CASSISRDGGYEQYF TGTGCCAGCAGTATATCGCGGGACGGCGGATACGAGCAGTACTTC
. TRBD1 TRBJ2-7 TRBV2 CASSERTGSYEQYF TGTGCCAGCAGTGAACGGACAGGCTCCTACGAGCAGTACTTC
. . TRBJ2-2 TRBV7-3 CASSYSGAGELFF TGTGCCAGCAGTTATTCAGGGGCCGGGGAGCTGTTTTTT
. TRBD1 TRBJ1-1 TRBV7-9 CASSPGGWTGSLWNTEAFF TGTGCCAGCAGCCCGGGGGGGTGGACAGGGAGTTTGTGGAACACTGAAGCTTTCTTT
. . TRBJ2-5 TRBV15 CATQLDSETQYF TGTGCCACCCAGTTGGACTCAGAGACCCAGTACTTC
. TRBD1 TRBJ1-5 TRBV7-8 CASSSQGTGNNWPQHF TGTGCCAGCAGCTCACAAGGGACAGGGAATAATTGGCCCCAGCATTTT
. TRBD2 TRBJ2-5 TRBV5-1 CASSLGLAGAREQYF TGCGCCAGCAGCTTGGGCCTAGCGGGAGCTAGGGAGCAGTACTTC
. . TRBJ2-1 TRBV7-9 CASSIPRGTYNEQFF TGTGCCAGCAGCATCCCACGGGGGACCTACAATGAGCAGTTCTTC
. . TRBJ2-1 TRBV20-1 CSASETMRQFF TGCAGTGCTAGCGAGACAATGAGGCAGTTCTTC
. . TRBJ2-1 TRBV6-8 CASSRTRRGSWDNEQFF TGTGCCAGCAGTAGGACCCGAAGAGGGAGTTGGGACAATGAGCAGTTCTTC
. . TRBJ2-5 TRBV5-1 CASSLGLEETQYF TGCGCCAGCAGCTTGGGACTAGAAGAGACCCAGTACTTC
once TRBD2 TRBJ2-3 TRBV10-3 CAISAREEADTQYF TGTGCCATCAGTGCTCGGGAGGAAGCAGATACGCAGTATTTT
. TRBD2 TRBJ2-1 TRBV5-8 CASRLAGGRNNEQFF TGTGCCAGCCGCTTGGCGGGAGGTCGGAACAATGAGCAGTTCTTC
. TRBD2 TRBJ2-3 TRBV2 CASRKRTSGTDTQYF TGTGCCAGCAGAAAGCGGACTAGTGGGACAGATACGCAGTATTTT
once . TRBJ2-5 TRBV29-1 CSVEDGLLAGETQYF TGCAGCGTTGAAGATGGGTTACTAGCTGGGGAGACCCAGTACTTC
. TRBD1 TRBJ2-7 TRBV5-4 CASSPYSRQGAEQYF TGTGCCAGCAGCCCCTACTCGAGACAGGGGGCCGAGCAGTACTTC
. . TRBJ1-2 TRBV5-1 CASSQGSRDNYGYTF TGCGCCAGCAGCCAAGGATCTCGGGACAACTATGGCTACACCTTC
. . TRBJ2-7 TRBV6-5 CASSYRDTASYEQYF TGTGCCAGCAGTTACCGGGACACGGCATCCTACGAGCAGTACTTC
. . TRBJ1-2 TRBV5-1 CASSLGRPGSGYTF TGCGCCAGCAGCTTGGGCCGACCAGGTAGTGGCTACACCTTC
. TRBD1 TRBJ2-1 TRBV5-1 CASSPGQAHNEQFF TGCGCCAGCAGCCCGGGACAGGCCCACAATGAGCAGTTCTTC
once TRBD1 TRBJ1-1 TRBV28 CASSRTGANTEAFF TGTGCCAGCAGTCGGACAGGGGCGAACACTGAAGCTTTCTTT
. . TRBJ2-3 TRBV2 CASRLGSTDTQYF TGTGCCAGCAGGCTCGGGAGCACAGATACGCAGTATTTT
. TRBD2 TRBJ2-1 TRBV6-6 CASSYSGTSGYNEQFF TGTGCCAGCAGTTATAGTGGGACTAGCGGATACAATGAGCAGTTCTTC
. TRBD1 TRBJ2-5 TRBV27 CASSPRGRLETQYF TGTGCCAGCAGTCCTAGGGGGCGCCTGGAGACCCAGTACTTC
. . TRBJ1-5 TRBV28 CASSFIIGPQHF TGTGCCAGCAGTTTTATAATCGGGCCCCAGCATTTT
. . TRBJ1-2 TRBV10-3 CAISGDGTNYGYTF TGTGCCATCAGTGGGGACGGAACTAACTATGGCTACACCTTC
. . TRBJ1-1 TRBV5-5 CASSPDTGRTEAFF TGTGCCAGCAGCCCAGACACAGGGAGAACTGAAGCTTTCTTT
. . TRBJ2-5 TRBV28 CASSLGLGSQETQYF TGTGCCAGCAGTTTGGGCCTAGGCAGCCAAGAGACCCAGTACTTC
few . TRBJ2-3 TRBV11-2 CASSPPGNTDTQYF TGTGCCAGCAGCCCACCGGGGAACACAGATACGCAGTATTTT
. . TRBJ1-5 TRBV5-1 CASGNGTGVSLGSNQPQHF TGCGCCAGCGGGAACGGAACCGGGGTCTCTTTGGGGAGCAATCAGCCCCAGCATTTT
. TRBD1 TRBJ1-1 TRBV6-4 CASSAQDRDTEAFF TGTGCCAGCAGTGCTCAAGACAGGGACACTGAAGCTTTCTTT
. TRBD2 TRBJ2-1 TRBV5-1 CASSRGTSGLGNEQFF TGCGCCAGCAGCCGCGGCACTAGCGGGCTTGGGAATGAGCAGTTCTTC
. . TRBJ2-7 TRBV19 CASIADRRMYEQYF TGTGCCAGTATTGCCGACAGGCGGATGTACGAGCAGTACTTC
. TRBD2 TRBJ2-1 TRBV5-1 CASSLSGTPYNEQFF TGCGCCAGCAGCCTTAGCGGGACCCCCTACAATGAGCAGTTCTTC
. . TRBJ2-1 TRBV6-1 CASIREYSYNEQFF TGTGCCAGCATACGGGAGTACTCGTACAATGAGCAGTTCTTC
once . TRBJ2-7 TRBV9 CASSTGGGAEQYF TGTGCCAGCAGCACCGGAGGGGGTGCCGAGCAGTACTTC
. . TRBJ2-1 TRBV21-1 CAIPGTSGYTISYNEQFF TGTGCCATCCCGGGGACTAGCGGTTATACCATTTCCTACAATGAGCAGTTCTTC
many TRBD1 TRBJ1-2 TRBV5-4 CASSHQGGDYGYTF TGTGCCAGCAGCCATCAGGGGGGGGACTATGGCTACACCTTC
. . TRBJ2-1 TRBV2 CASSVGRGGYNEQFF TGTGCCAGCAGTGTAGGGAGAGGGGGCTACAATGAGCAGTTCTTC
once TRBD1 TRBJ2-3 TRBV7-9 CASSLGGTATDTQYF TGTGCCAGCAGCTTAGGAGGGACAGCCACAGATACGCAGTATTTT
. . TRBJ2-5 TRBV28 CASSGLNRLQETQYF TGTGCCAGCAGTGGGTTAAATAGACTTCAAGAGACCCAGTACTTC
. . TRBJ2-5 TRBV6-1 CASSEAQGGLETQYF TGTGCCAGCAGTGAAGCGCAAGGAGGGCTAGAGACCCAGTACTTC
. . TRBJ2-7 TRBV15 CATSRDVRGAYEQYF TGTGCCACCAGCAGAGATGTTAGGGGAGCCTACGAGCAGTACTTC
. TRBD1 TRBJ2-7 TRBV28 CASRKTGGLSYEQYF TGTGCCAGCAGAAAGACAGGGGGCCTCTCCTACGAGCAGTACTTC
few . TRBJ1-5 TRBV19 CASSIQPPGSVVSNQPQHF TGTGCCAGTAGTATTCAGCCCCCAGGGTCCGTCGTTAGCAATCAGCCCCAGCATTTT
. . TRBJ1-5 TRBV6-1 CASTGQGYQPQHF TGTGCCAGCACAGGGCAGGGGTATCAGCCCCAGCATTTT
. . TRBJ2-5 TRBV6-1 CASTDVRRKETQYF TGTGCCAGCACCGACGTACGCAGGAAAGAGACCCAGTACTTC
. . TRBJ2-3 TRBV7-6 CASSLLAGTDTQYF TGTGCCAGCAGCTTACTAGCAGGCACAGATACGCAGTATTTT
. TRBD1 TRBJ1-5 TRBV6-5 CASSSGQGAQPQHF TGTGCCAGCAGTTCGGGACAGGGGGCCCAGCCCCAGCATTTT